What follows are 20 T cell receptor beta chains derived from one specimen sequenced in a study of cytomegalovirus exposure and HLA in healthy donors. 13 Jbeta primers and 60 Vbeta primers were used for the PCR. Assay used: immunoSEQ multiplex PCR; TCRdb lists only in-frame clones, some missing. The sample consists of under 150,000 clones, around three quarters of them appearing once. The sequenced sample was PBMCs. The receptors here all came from a woman aged 40 to 49 in good health and CMV-seronegative.

The table lists this clone with a few counts. The chain carries TRBV7-9 and TRBJ1-4, with D possibly matching TRBD1 (5 bases). The germline V gene encodes CDR1 SEHNR and CDR2 FQNEAQ (reference sequence). V was trimmed by 4 bases and J by 1 base, leaving 13 bases between them. This CDR3 is 16 amino acids long. In DNA, the CDR3 is TGTGCCAGCAGCTCCTTCCTACAGGAAACTAATGAAAAACTGTTTTTT. Its translation: CASSSFLQETNEKLFF.

Points on this clone: A read error may account for a junction end that differs from germline. V and J are TRBV7-9 and TRBJ2-7; 8 bases are a match to TRBD2. Germline CDR1 SEHNR, CDR2 FQNEAQ (reference sequence). CDR3 length equals 14 residues. CDR3 coding DNA: TGTTCCAGCATCATATACCCGGGGGGGTACGAGCAGTACTTC. Translated: CSSIIYPGGYEQYF.

CDR3 in amino acids: CASTTVRTGAFF. The CDR3 coding sequence is TGTGCCAGCACCACAGTGAGGACAGGAGCTTTCTTT. This chain connects TRBV7-2 to TRBJ1-1, with TRBD1 identical over 7 bases. The length of the CDR3 is 12 residues. Germline V lookup: CDR1 SGHTA, CDR2 FQGNSA. The ends lost 7 bases at V and 10 bases at J; junction bases unmatched: 9.

The chain employs TRBV15 and TRBJ1-3; D uncertain. Germline CDR1 LNHNV, CDR2 YYDKDF (reference sequence). Trimming pared 0 bases from V and 4 bases from J, leaving 4 bases between. This CDR3 is built from 13 residues. CDR3 nucleotides: TGTGCCACCAGCAGAGATCTCGGAAACACCATATATTTT. Translated, it gives CATSRDLGNTIYF.

This clone was observed once. This chain joins TRBV28 and TRBJ1-1; 9 bases line up with TRBD1. The CDR3 is 15 amino acids. After removal of 7 bases from V and 4 bases from J, the junction contained 10 bases not matched to a gene. Germline CDR1 and CDR2: MDHEN and SYDVKM. The CDR3: CASNLPGQGRTEAFF. The CDR3 DNA reads TGTGCCAGCAACCTCCCGGGACAGGGCCGCACTGAAGCTTTCTTT. The full variable domain, with the rest looked up from reference TRBV28 and TRBJ1-1, is DVKVTQSSRYLVKRTGEKVFLECVQDMDHENMFWYRQDPGLGLRLIYFSYDVKMKEKGDIPEGYSVSREKKERFSLILESASTNQTSMYLCASNLPGQGRTEAFFGQGTRLTVV.

V and J are TRBV11-2 and TRBJ2-1; TRBD1 agrees at 8 bases. The CDR3 is 14 residues long. V lost 1 base and J lost 10; bases outside the gene matches: 6. Germline V lookup: CDR1 SGHAT, CDR2 FQNNGV. The CDR3 is CASSLAGGLDEQFF. The CDR3 region has the DNA TGTGCCAGCAGCTTAGCAGGGGGCTTAGACGAGCAGTTCTTC.

The chain employs TRBV5-1 and TRBJ1-4, with D possibly TRBD1 on 6 matching bases. CDR3 length equals 17 residues. Germline V gene data show CDR1 as SGHRS and CDR2 as YFSETQ. Trimming cost V 4 bases and J 6 bases, with 22 bases left between them. The CDR3 region has the DNA TGCGCCAGCAGCCTCGGACAGAAAGAGAGAGGAGATGAAAAACTGTTTTTT. It is translated as CASSLGQKERGDEKLFF.

The V gene is TRBV5-4, the J gene TRBJ2-4, with TRBD2 identical over 8 bases. J lost 6 bases, V lost 0 bases, and 11 bases had no gene match. The CDR3 runs to 17 residues. Germline CDR1 reads SGHNT; CDR2 reads YYREEE (reference sequence). DNA of the CDR3: TGTGCCAGCAGCTTGGATGGGGGCTGGCTAGCGGGAAACATTCAGTACTTC. Translated, it gives CASSLDGGWLAGNIQYF. Full variable domain (rest looked up from reference TRBV5-4 and TRBJ2-4): ETGVTQSPTHLIKTRGQQVTLRCSSQSGHNTVSWYQQALGQGPQFIFQYYREEENGRGNFPPRFSGLQFPNYSSELNVNALELDDSALYLCASSLDGGWLAGNIQYFGAGTRLSVL.

This sequence joins TRBV7-6 and TRBJ2-2; tentatively, D is TRBD2 (6 bases). This CDR3 has 15 residues. The V gene lost 1 base and the J gene lost 5 bases, with 11 bases spanning the gap. CDR1 and CDR2 (germline): SGHVS, FNYEAQ. The CDR3 spells CASSLGYGRTGELFF. The CDR3 DNA reads as TGTGCCAGCAGCTTAGGGTACGGGAGAACCGGGGAGCTGTTTTTT.

The rearrangement joins TRBV7-6 to TRBJ2-1, with a possible D match to TRBD2 (6 bases). This CDR3 is built from 15 residues. CDR1 and CDR2 (germline): SGHVS, FNYEAQ. V lost 5 bases and J lost 0, with 11 bases in between. The CDR3: CASSIGTSSYNEQFF. The CDR3 nucleotides are TGTGCCAGCAGCATCGGGACTTCCTCCTACAATGAGCAGTTCTTC.

The V gene is TRBV28, the J gene TRBJ2-7, with 8 nucleotides matching TRBD2. There are 15 residues in the CDR3. The V segment lost 6 bases and the J segment 0 bases; nucleotides outside the gene matches: 7. Germline V gene data show CDR1 as MDHEN and CDR2 as SYDVKM. The CDR3 DNA sequence: TGTGCCAGCAGCCTAATAGCGGGGCACTCCTACGAGCAGTACTTC. It codes for CASSLIAGHSYEQYF.

The V and J genes are TRBV18 and TRBJ1-1; D is undetermined. Trimming cost V 3 bases and J 1 base, with 6 bases left between them. From germline, CDR1 is KGHSH and CDR2 LQKENI. The CDR3 totals 13 residues. The chain's CDR3 is CASSPRGNTEAFF. The DNA for the CDR3 is TGTGCCAGCTCACCGAGAGGGAACACTGAAGCTTTCTTT.

The genes are TRBV7-9 and TRBJ2-7, with TRBD2 matching over 9 bases. V was clipped by 5 bases and J by 5 bases; unmatched bases: 10. This CDR3 region has 15 residues. The germline V gene has CDR1 SEHNR and CDR2 FQNEAQ (reference sequence). The DNA of the CDR3 is TGTGCCAGCAGCCTGGGACTAGCTCATCTGGACGAGCAGTACTTC. Translation: CASSLGLAHLDEQYF.

About this clone: The germline gene is not matched at one end of the junction; a read error may be the cause. V and J are TRBV5-1 and TRBJ2-6; a weak D match, TRBD1 (5 bases). The CDR3 loop spans 18 amino acids. In germline, CDR1 is SGHRS, CDR2 YFSETQ. The DNA of the CDR3 is TGCGCCAGCAGCTTGGAGCCAGGGTTCTCTCTGGGGTCCAACGGCCTGACTTTC. It codes for CASSLEPGFSLGSNGLTF.

This rearrangement joins TRBV7-2 to TRBJ2-3, with 12 bases that match TRBD2. This CDR3 has 16 residues. V shed 5 bases and J 4 bases; nucleotides not matched to a gene: 7. Germline assignment: CDR1 SGHTA and CDR2 FQGNSA. The CDR3 nucleotides are TGTGCCAGCAGCAAGGGACTAGCGGGTTCAGCAGATACGCAGTATTTT. The encoded protein is CASSKGLAGSADTQYF.

The CDR3 spells CASRAGGGYEQYF. In DNA, the CDR3 is TGTGCCAGCAGAGCGGGAGGGGGCTACGAGCAGTACTTC. V usage is TRBV28 and J usage is TRBJ2-5; 10 nucleotides align to TRBD2. The DNA end is a closer match to TRBJ2-7, so the J assignment may be wrong. CDR3 size: 13 residues. Germline CDR1 reads MDHEN; CDR2 reads SYDVKM.

A word on this clone: Other DNA variants within this sample encode the same CDR3. This chain joins TRBV7-9 and TRBJ2-7, with D hard to call. The CDR3 is 13 residues long. The germline V and J ends were trimmed by 6 bases and 2 bases, with 11 bases remaining between them. Germline V lookup: CDR1 SEHNR, CDR2 FQNEAQ (reference sequence). The CDR3 DNA reads TGTGCCAGCAGTCCCTTATCCCCCTACGAGCAGTACTTC. Translating gives CASSPLSPYEQYF. Looking up the rest from reference TRBV7-9 and TRBJ2-7 gives the full variable domain: DTGVSQNPRHKITKRGQNVTFRCDPISEHNRLYWYRQTLGQGPEFLTYFQNEAQLEKSRLLSDRFSAERPKGSFSTLEIQRTEQGDSAMYLCASSPLSPYEQYFGPGTRLTVT.

This clone occurred once. The V call is TRBV7-2, the J call TRBJ2-7, with 8 positions matching TRBD2. Germline CDR1 is SGHTA and CDR2 is FQGNSA. CDR3 length: 17 residues. V was pared by 1 base and J by 2 bases, with 10 bases of the junction left unmatched. CDR3 amino acids: CASSLVGTSLSTYEQYF. The DNA for the CDR3 is TGTGCCAGCAGCTTAGTAGGGACTAGTCTCTCCACCTACGAGCAGTACTTC.

The rearrangement joins TRBV5-6 to TRBJ2-3; no reliable D call. The CDR3 consists of 12 residues. The V end lost 3 bases, the J end lost 2 bases, and 4 bases lay between the germline ends. Germline assignment: CDR1 SGHDT and CDR2 YYEEEE. The CDR3 nucleotides read TGTGCCAGCAGCTCCAACACAGATACGCAGTATTTT. Protein product: CASSSNTDTQYF.

This rearrangement joins TRBV4-3 to TRBJ1-5; a possible D gene is TRBD1 (5 bases). Between the trimmed V and J ends, which lost 2 bases and 6 bases, there was a span of 8 bases. Per the germline V gene, CDR1 is LGHNA and CDR2 is YSLEER. The CDR3 loop spans 13 amino acids. The CDR3 region is CASSQTGGQPQHF. The CDR3, as DNA: TGCGCCAGCAGCCAAACGGGGGGTCAGCCCCAGCATTTT.